Following are 31 T cell receptor beta chains from one sample sequenced in a study of molecular identifiers for immune sequencing clone quantification (dated 2018 in TCRdb). The library came from PCR. TCRdb names NextSeq 500 as the instrument used. TCRdb reran the public reads through fastp at Q25 and MiXCR, keeping productive beta chains. CDR3 protein sequences are deduplicated, and each keeps its most common genes and DNA. The sample contains 100,000 or so distinct CDR3 sequences, 35% of them found a single time. 9% to 10% of the sample belongs to the ten largest clones. Sequenced sample: naive CD8+ T cells from blood, with Jurkat cell RNA spiked in. The cell subset or site label on this specimen signifies: FACS-sorted CD8+CD4-CCR7+CD45RA+ naive T cells. The receptors derive from a human donor in good health. Some libraries in this study had Jurkat cell RNA spiked in.

As for this clonotype: This clone may be a read error of a much larger clone one base away. CDR3 region: CASSEWEPTIQPQHF. CDR3 in DNA: TGTGCCAGCAGTGAATGGGAGCCCACTATTCAGCCCCAGCATTTT. This chain uses TRBV2 with TRBJ1-5; no reliable D call. The germline V and J ends were trimmed by 2 bases and 6 bases, with 14 bases remaining between them. CDR1 SNHLY and CDR2 FYNNEI come from the germline V gene. The CDR3 is 15 residues long.

The rearrangement uses TRBV7-3 and TRBJ2-2, with 9 bases lining up with TRBD2. V trimming: 2 bases; J trimming: 4 bases; junction bases outside the gene matches: 11. Germline-derived CDR1 and CDR2 are SGHTA and FQGTGA. The CDR3 has 18 amino acids. The CDR3 nucleotides are TGTGCCAGCAGCTTAGCGGGAGGGCCGGTCCGGCCCACCGGGGAGCTGTTTTTT. Its protein is CASSLAGGPVRPTGELFF. Based on the CDR3 plus reference TRBV7-3 and TRBJ2-2, the full variable domain is GAGVSQTPSNKVTEKGKYVELRCDPISGHTALYWYRQSLGQGPEFLIYFQGTGAADDSGLPNDRFFAVRPEGSVSTLKIQRTERGDSAVYLCASSLAGGPVRPTGELFFGEGSRLTVL.

This clonotype was seen at least ten times. The chain has TRBV7-9 and TRBJ2-7; D gene unclear. Trimming removed 4 bases at V and 0 bases at J, with 13 bases between. There are 15 residues in the CDR3. Germline-derived CDR1 and CDR2 are SEHNR and FQNEAQ (reference sequence). The CDR3 protein is CASSSSSAPSYEQYF. The CDR3 nucleotides are TGTGCCAGCAGCTCGTCCAGCGCCCCCTCCTACGAGCAGTACTTC.

The chain joins TRBV7-9 to TRBJ2-7; TRBD2 aligns across 7 bases. The CDR3 is made up of 15 amino acids. Germline CDR1 and CDR2: SEHNR and FQNEAQ (reference sequence). V shed 3 bases and J 5 bases; nucleotides not matched to a gene: 10. DNA of the CDR3: TGTGCCAGCAGCTTTTTCCCTGGCGGGAGCCACGAGCAGTACTTC. Encoded protein: CASSFFPGGSHEQYF.

There are many counts of this clonotype. The chain joins TRBV12-3 or TRBV12-4 to TRBJ1-3, with 8 bases fitting TRBD1. V lost 4 bases to trimming and J lost 2 bases; unmatched junction nucleotides: 7. The length of the CDR3 is 16 residues. In nucleotides, the CDR3 is TGTGCCAGCAGTTCCCCGGGACAGGTGGCTGGAAACACCATATATTTT. Translation gives CASSSPGQVAGNTIYF.

This clonotype was picked up a small number of times. The J gene is TRBJ2-3, the V gene TRBV12-3 or TRBV12-4; D not resolved. This CDR3 region has 15 residues. Between the trimmed V and J ends, which lost 5 bases and 3 bases, there was a span of 15 bases. In DNA, the CDR3 is TGTGCCAGCAGTCAGGACCCTCTAGGGACAGATACGCAGTATTTT. Translation: CASSQDPLGTDTQYF.

This chain connects TRBV11-2 to TRBJ2-5; D may be TRBD2 (6 bases). This CDR3 contains 17 residues. Germline V CDR1 and CDR2: SGHAT, FQNNGV. V lost 5 bases and J 4 bases, leaving 23 bases between the germline ends. The CDR3 region is CASSLLLSGDLIETQYF. The CDR3 DNA reads as TGTGCCAGCAGCCTCCTGCTTAGCGGAGACCTCATAGAGACCCAGTACTTC.

V gene TRBV11-2 combines with J gene TRBJ2-1; D is unresolved. CDR3 length: 15 residues. V dropped 1 base and J dropped 0 bases, with 7 bases sitting between them. From germline, CDR1 is SGHAT and CDR2 FQNNGV. The CDR3 reads CASSLGQSSYNEQFF. DNA for the CDR3: TGTGCCAGCAGCTTAGGGCAGAGCTCCTACAATGAGCAGTTCTTC.

The chain combines TRBV19 with TRBJ1-5; D is possibly TRBD1 (5 bases). Trimming took 7 bases from V and 2 from J, leaving 21 bases between them. From germline, CDR1 is LNHDA and CDR2 SQIVND (reference sequence). The CDR3 is 17 residues long. The CDR3 DNA follows: TGTGCCAGTACCCCCCCGGGGGGAGATGGGGGCAATCAGCCCCAGCATTTT. Translation gives CASTPPGGDGGNQPQHF.

The sample holds many counts of this clonotype. This rearrangement joins TRBV4-2 to TRBJ2-3; 11 nucleotides align to TRBD2. The J segment lost 4 bases and the V segment lost 1 base, leaving 10 bases of the junction unmatched. Germline V gene data show CDR1 as LGHNA and CDR2 as YNFKEQ. The CDR3 extends over 18 amino acids. CDR3 coding DNA: TGTGCCAGCAGCCAAGTACTAGCGGGAGCCAACGGGGCAGATACGCAGTATTTT. It codes for CASSQVLAGANGADTQYF.

This clonotype occurred a few times. The chain uses TRBV29-1 and TRBJ2-5; 12 bases map to TRBD2. Trimming at V came to 6 bases and at J to 3 bases, leaving 5 bases not matched to a gene. Germline values: CDR1 SQVTM, CDR2 ANQGSEA. The CDR3 spans 14 residues. The CDR3 region has the DNA TGCAGCGTCGCACGACTAGCGGGAGAAGAGACCCAGTACTTC. As protein: CSVARLAGEETQYF.

This clonotype has a handful of counts. The genes are TRBV20-1 and TRBJ2-7; TRBD2 matches 10 bases. Germline loops: CDR1 DFQATT, CDR2 SNEGSKA (reference sequence). With V trimmed by 3 bases and J by 3 bases, 11 bases remained unmatched. The CDR3 extends over 16 amino acids. The CDR3 bases are TGCAGTGCTAGTCTTGGGACTAGCGTATTCCTCTACGAGCAGTACTTC. Translation gives CSASLGTSVFLYEQYF.

This clonotype has more than one count but fewer than ten. The chain employs TRBV25-1 and TRBJ1-5, with D possibly matching TRBD1 (5 bases). Looked up from germline, CDR1 is MGHDK and CDR2 is SYGVNS. The CDR3 has 13 residues. Trimming pared 1 base from V and 6 bases from J, leaving 7 bases between. In DNA, the CDR3 is TGTGCCAGCAGTGAATCTGGGGGTCAGCCCCAGCATTTT. Translation gives CASSESGGQPQHF.

This chain joins TRBV13 and TRBJ2-5, with 10 bases identical to TRBD1. Germline CDR1 and CDR2: PRHDT and FYEKMQ (reference sequence). The junction had 6 bases not matched to a gene; V was cut back by 3 bases and J by 5 bases. This CDR3 is built from 15 residues. The CDR3 region has the DNA TGTGCCAGCAGCTTGGACAGGGGGGGATTGGAGACCCAGTACTTC. The encoded protein is CASSLDRGGLETQYF.

By proportion, this clonotype is medium-sized. The chain recombines TRBV13 with TRBJ2-4, with D hard to call. Deletions cut 1 base from V and 0 bases from J, with 10 bases between. CDR3 length: 16 residues. Germline CDR1 reads PRHDT; CDR2 reads FYEKMQ (reference sequence). The DNA for the CDR3 is TGTGCCAGCAGCTTAGCCGATTCCGTAGCCAAAAACATTCAGTACTTC. This gives the protein CASSLADSVAKNIQYF.

The chain has TRBV7-8 and TRBJ2-1; 8 bases map to TRBD2. J was trimmed by 8 bases and V by 1 base; bases with no gene match: 10. This CDR3 has 16 amino acids. Germline CDR1 reads SGHVS; CDR2 reads FQNEAQ. The CDR3 here is CASSLVRVSGNHEQFF. The DNA of the CDR3 is TGTGCCAGCAGCTTAGTTCGGGTTAGCGGGAACCATGAGCAGTTCTTC.

This clonotype was detected only a few times. The gene calls are TRBV28 and TRBJ2-7, with unresolved D. Germline assignment: CDR1 MDHEN and CDR2 SYDVKM. V lost 4 bases and J 0 bases, leaving 19 bases between the germline ends. The CDR3 consists of 17 residues. CDR3 in DNA: TGTGCCAGCAGTTCGCTGACCTCTAATGTCGTCTCCTACGAGCAGTACTTC. Protein product: CASSSLTSNVVSYEQYF.

This clonotype was counted ten times or more. V and J are TRBV2 and TRBJ2-3; D not resolved. The CDR3 covers 15 residues. The V gene's germline CDR1 is SNHLY and CDR2 FYNNEI. The V end lost 3 bases, the J end lost 2 bases, and 12 bases lay between the germline ends. In DNA form, the CDR3 reads TGTGCCAGCAGTGATTTGTCTGAGACCACAGATACGCAGTATTTT. Its translation: CASSDLSETTDTQYF.

The J gene is TRBJ2-5, the V gene TRBV27; D gene ambiguous. Per germline, CDR1 MNHEY and CDR2 SMNVEV (reference sequence). Deletions cut 3 bases from V and 5 bases from J, with 10 bases between. The CDR3 extends over 13 amino acids. The CDR3 spells CASSFSIVETQYF. In nucleotides, the CDR3 is TGTGCCAGCAGTTTTTCAATCGTGGAGACCCAGTACTTC.

V and J are TRBV7-8 and TRBJ2-1; perhaps D is TRBD1 or TRBD2 (5 bases each). Trimming shortened V by 5 bases and J by 13 bases, and 15 bases separated the two germline ends. This CDR3 contains 12 residues. CDR1 and CDR2 from the germline V gene are SGHVS and FQNEAQ. The CDR3 DNA follows: TGTGCCAGCAGCCCCCGCGTGGGGGATCAGTTCTTC. This sequence encodes CASSPRVGDQFF.

The chain is built from TRBV5-6 and TRBJ2-1; a possible D gene is TRBD2 (5 bases). V was cut by 4 bases and J by 3 bases, with 14 bases left in between. Looked up from germline, CDR1 is SGHDT and CDR2 is YYEEEE. The CDR3 length is 15 residues. The CDR3 coding sequence is TGTGCCAGCAGCGCCGACGGAGAGGGCTACAATGAGCAGTTCTTC. Translation: CASSADGEGYNEQFF.

The chain joins TRBV20-1 to TRBJ2-7; no clear D gene. Trimming removed 3 bases from V and 4 bases from J, with 10 bases in between. From germline, CDR1 is DFQATT and CDR2 SNEGSKA (reference sequence). This CDR3 region has 12 residues. CDR3 in DNA: TGCAGTGCTAGGGCAGCCGGGTACGAGCAGTACTTC. Translated: CSARAAGYEQYF.

This clonotype was seen only a few times. V and J are TRBV4-3 and TRBJ2-7; 7 positions match TRBD2. The V gene end was trimmed by 2 bases and the J gene end by 4 bases; junction bases not matched to a gene: 8. Germline values: CDR1 LGHNA, CDR2 YSLEER. CDR3 length: 15 residues. The CDR3 bases are TGCGCCAGCAGCCAACTCCGAGATAGCGGGTACGAGCAGTACTTC. Protein sequence: CASSQLRDSGYEQYF.

The chain carries TRBV7-9 and TRBJ2-3; D may be TRBD2 (5 bases). The CDR3 runs 17 residues. V was clipped by 2 bases and J by 0 bases, with 15 bases between them. Germline V gene lookup returns CDR1 SEHNR and CDR2 FQNEAQ (reference sequence). CDR3 protein: CASSLPRLAVSTDTQYF. In DNA, the CDR3 is TGTGCCAGCAGCTTACCGCGGCTAGCAGTCAGCACAGATACGCAGTATTTT.

The rearrangement links TRBV24-1 to TRBJ2-3, with D unclear. Looked up from germline, CDR1 is KGHDR and CDR2 is SFDVKD. The CDR3 is 16 amino acids. Between the trimmed V and J ends, which lost 3 bases and 0 bases, there was a span of 12 bases. The CDR3 coding sequence is TGTGCCACCAGTGATATAACGCCAACTAGCACAGATACGCAGTATTTT. Residues: CATSDITPTSTDTQYF.

This clonotype was detected a few times. The J gene is TRBJ2-4, the V gene TRBV13; TRBD1 agrees at 9 bases. The CDR3 runs to 14 residues. The V segment lost 5 bases and the J segment 9 bases; nucleotides outside the gene matches: 8. CDR1 PRHDT and CDR2 FYEKMQ come from the germline V gene (reference sequence). This CDR3 reads CASSPRTGEAIQYF. The CDR3 DNA reads as TGTGCCAGCAGCCCGAGGACAGGGGAGGCCATTCAGTACTTC. The variable domain in full, completed from reference TRBV13 and TRBJ2-4, reads AAGVIQSPRHLIKEKRETATLKCYPIPRHDTVYWYQQGPGQDPQFLISFYEKMQSDKGSIPDRFSAQQFSDYHSELNMSSLELGDSALYFCASSPRTGEAIQYFGAGTRLSVL.

The chain employs TRBV3-2 and TRBJ2-5; TRBD1, the table's D call, was not compared with the DNA. TRBV3-2 is reported as a pseudogene. This CDR3 region has 14 residues. The chain's CDR3 is CAIPDRGGTETQYF. For the CDR3, the DNA is TGTGCCATCCCGGACAGGGGAGGGACAGAGACCCAGTACTTC.

The rearrangement links TRBV27 to TRBJ2-7; no reliable D call. Trimming removed 5 bases from V and 0 bases from J, with 8 bases in between. CDR1 and CDR2 (germline): MNHEY, SMNVEV (reference sequence). The CDR3 spans 13 residues. This chain's CDR3 is CASSRSASYEQYF. The CDR3 DNA follows: TGTGCCAGCAGTCGGAGCGCCTCCTACGAGCAGTACTTC.

This sequence joins TRBV9 and TRBJ1-1; 8 nucleotides match TRBD1. The V gene end was trimmed by 3 bases and the J gene end by 7 bases; junction bases not matched to a gene: 11. Germline lookup yields CDR1 SGDLS and CDR2 YYNGEE. The CDR3 extends over 15 amino acids. The CDR3 region has the DNA TGTGCCAGCAGCGCCCCTACAGGGGGGGACATTGAAGCTTTCTTT. Translating it yields CASSAPTGGDIEAFF.

This clonotype has ten or more counts. The chain joins TRBV3-1 to TRBJ1-5; no clear D. CDR1 and CDR2 (germline): LGHDT, YNNKEL (reference sequence). Trimming removed 0 bases at V and 5 bases at J, with 14 bases between. The CDR3 has 16 amino acids. CDR3 coding DNA: TGTGCCAGCAGCCAAGATCCGTCGGACCGATATCAGCCCCAGCATTTT. Its translation is CASSQDPSDRYQPQHF.

Comment on this clonotype: A much larger clonotype is one base distant, so this may be a read error. V and J are TRBV4-1 and TRBJ2-1; D is unclear. The CDR3 covers 12 residues. Germline V gives CDR1 MGHRA, CDR2 YSYEKL. The CDR3, as DNA: TGCACCAGCAGCCAAGATATGGATGAGCAGTTCTTC. Its protein product is CTSSQDMDEQFF.